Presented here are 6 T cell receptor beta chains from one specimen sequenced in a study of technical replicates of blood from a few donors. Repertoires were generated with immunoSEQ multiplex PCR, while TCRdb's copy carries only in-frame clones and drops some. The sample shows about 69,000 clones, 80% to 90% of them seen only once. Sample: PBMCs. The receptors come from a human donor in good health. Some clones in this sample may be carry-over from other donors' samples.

CDR3 residues: CATSRDGLAGDGELFF. The CDR3 coding sequence is TGTGCCACCAGCAGAGATGGACTAGCGGGAGATGGGGAGCTGTTTTTT. The V gene is TRBV15, the J gene TRBJ2-2, with 13 bases fitting TRBD2. After removal of 0 bases from V and 8 bases from J, the junction contained 3 bases not matched to a gene. The germline V gene has CDR1 LNHNV and CDR2 YYDKDF (reference sequence). The CDR3 length is 16 residues.

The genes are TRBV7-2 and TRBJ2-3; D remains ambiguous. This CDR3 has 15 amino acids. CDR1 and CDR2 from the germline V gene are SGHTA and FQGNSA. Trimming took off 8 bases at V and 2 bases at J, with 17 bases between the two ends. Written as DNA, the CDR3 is TGTGCCAGCGGCAGTGGCGGTAGTATCACAGATACGCAGTATTTT. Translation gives CASGSGGSITDTQYF.

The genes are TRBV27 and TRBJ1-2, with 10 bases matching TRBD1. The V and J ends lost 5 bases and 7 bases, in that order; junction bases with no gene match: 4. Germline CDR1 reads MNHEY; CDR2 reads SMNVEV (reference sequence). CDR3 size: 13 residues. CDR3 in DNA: TGTGCCAGCAGTCCCCGACAGGGGGCTGGCTACACCTTC. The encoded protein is CASSPRQGAGYTF.

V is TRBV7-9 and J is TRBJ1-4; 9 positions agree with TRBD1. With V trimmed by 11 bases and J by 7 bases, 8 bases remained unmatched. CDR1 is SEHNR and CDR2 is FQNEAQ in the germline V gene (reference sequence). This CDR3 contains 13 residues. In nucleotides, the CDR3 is TGTGCCGTGGCGACAGGGGGGACTGAAAAACTGTTTTTT. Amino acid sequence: CAVATGGTEKLFF.

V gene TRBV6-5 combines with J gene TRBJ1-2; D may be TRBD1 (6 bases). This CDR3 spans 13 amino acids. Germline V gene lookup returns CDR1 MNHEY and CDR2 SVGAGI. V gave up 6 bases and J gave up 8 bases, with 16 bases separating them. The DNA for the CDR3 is TGTGCCAGCAGCCGACAGGAGACAGTGGGCTACACCTTC. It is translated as CASSRQETVGYTF.

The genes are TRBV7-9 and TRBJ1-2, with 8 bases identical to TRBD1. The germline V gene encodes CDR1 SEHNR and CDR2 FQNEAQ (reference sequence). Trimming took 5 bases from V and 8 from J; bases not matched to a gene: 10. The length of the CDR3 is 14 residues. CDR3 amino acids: CASSPGTGPGGYTF. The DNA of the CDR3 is TGTGCCAGCAGCCCAGGGACAGGTCCGGGCGGCTACACCTTC.